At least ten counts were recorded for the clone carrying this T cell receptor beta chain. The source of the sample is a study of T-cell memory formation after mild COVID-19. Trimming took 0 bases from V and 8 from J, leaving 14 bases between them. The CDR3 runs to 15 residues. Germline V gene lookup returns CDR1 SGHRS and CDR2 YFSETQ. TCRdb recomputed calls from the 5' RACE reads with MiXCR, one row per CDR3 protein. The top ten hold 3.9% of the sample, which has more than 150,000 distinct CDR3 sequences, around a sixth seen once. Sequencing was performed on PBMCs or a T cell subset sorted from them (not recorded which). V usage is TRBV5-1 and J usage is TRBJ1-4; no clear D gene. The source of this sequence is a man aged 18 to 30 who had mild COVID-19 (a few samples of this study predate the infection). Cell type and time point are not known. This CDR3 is CASSLALVSGEKLFF. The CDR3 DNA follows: TGCGCCAGCAGCTTGGCCCTCGTTTCAGGAGAAAAACTGTTTTTT.